The sequence of this T cell receptor beta chain was determined in a study of T cell repertoires in cytomegalovirus infection. Study information: From public TCR beta signatures came an indication of both CMV infection and matching HLA type. Overall study results and limits: Identification of carriers of CMV plus the relevant HLA was performed using cumulative public TCR beta family frequency.

One entry per CDR3 protein, called by TCRdb with MiXCR from the reads. The repertoire has about 140,000 distinct CDR3 sequences, roughly 6% of them found once; the top ten carry around 17%. Germline CDR1 and CDR2: MNHEY and SVGEGT. V was cut by 3 bases and J by 0 bases, with 11 bases left in between. The CDR3 sequence is 15 residues long. Remarks on this clonotype: Its antigen is currently unknown.

The gene calls are TRBV6-2 or TRBV6-3 and TRBJ1-2; tentative D call: TRBD1 (5 bases). The receptor's source is a human donor in good health (CMV status not recorded). Some clones in this sample may be carry-over from other donors' samples. Sequencing was carried out using PBMCs. CDR3: CASSYSGQANYGYTF. The CDR3 DNA is TGTGCCAGCAGTTATTCCGGACAAGCTAACTATGGCTACACCTTC.